The 14 T cell receptor beta chains reported below all come from one sample, sequenced in a study of T cells after posttransplantation cyclophosphamide. The table came from immunoSEQ multiplex PCR; TCRdb's copy has only in-frame clones and leaves some out. The sample yields fewer than 60,000 clones, approximately 94% seen once. Material for sequencing was PBMCs. The receptors originated from a woman under 40 in good health and a related stem cell transplant donor.

This clone was recorded a few times. J is TRBJ1-2 and V is TRBV10-3, with 11 bases lining up with TRBD1. J gave up 1 base and V 3 bases, and 4 bases lay outside the gene matches. The CDR3 runs to 16 residues. Germline lookup yields CDR1 ENHRY and CDR2 SYGVKD. CDR3 nucleotide sequence: TGTGCCATCAGTGAAGGGACAGGGGGGTTTAACTATGGCTACACCTTC. As protein: CAISEGTGGFNYGYTF.

The chain's CDR3 is CASSLRRAGGVYNEQFF. In DNA, the CDR3 is TGTGCCAGCAGCTTAAGGAGGGCAGGGGGCGTGTACAATGAGCAGTTCTTC. This sequence joins TRBV7-2 and TRBJ2-1; TRBD1 aligns across 8 bases. The ends lost 2 bases at V and 4 bases at J; junction bases unmatched: 10. Looked up from germline, CDR1 is SGHTA and CDR2 is FQGNSA. CDR3 size: 17 residues.

This clone was observed a handful of times. The V call is TRBV5-4, the J call TRBJ2-5, with D perhaps TRBD2 (5 bases). Per germline, CDR1 SGHNT and CDR2 YYREEE (reference sequence). The CDR3 sequence is 16 residues long. V lost 4 bases and J lost 1, with 17 bases in between. The DNA for the CDR3 is TGTGCCAGCAGCCCCGACTACAGAGGGATCCAAGAGACCCAGTACTTC. Translated, it gives CASSPDYRGIQETQYF.

The genes are TRBV28 and TRBJ2-1; TRBD2 agrees at 7 bases. Germline CDR1 reads MDHEN; CDR2 reads SYDVKM. The CDR3 covers 15 residues. V lost 3 bases, J lost 6 bases, and 8 bases stayed unmatched. In DNA form, the CDR3 reads TGTGCCAGCAGTTTTACAAGCGGGGTCACCAATGAGCAGTTCTTC. Translated, it gives CASSFTSGVTNEQFF. The full variable domain, with the rest looked up from reference TRBV28 and TRBJ2-1, is DVKVTQSSRYLVKRTGEKVFLECVQDMDHENMFWYRQDPGLGLRLIYFSYDVKMKEKGDIPEGYSVSREKKERFSLILESASTNQTSMYLCASSFTSGVTNEQFFGPGTRLTVL.

The rearrangement joins TRBV29-1 to TRBJ2-3; no firm D call. Germline V gene lookup returns CDR1 SQVTM and CDR2 ANQGSEA. The CDR3 length is 11 residues. V lost 5 bases to trimming and J lost 3 bases, with 6 bases between them. The CDR3: CSVTSTDTQYF. CDR3 DNA: TGCAGCGTTACTTCAACAGATACGCAGTATTTT.

This chain connects TRBV2 to TRBJ1-4; 10 bases fit TRBD1. CDR1 and CDR2 (germline): SNHLY, FYNNEI. V lost 6 bases and J lost 8; bases outside the gene matches: 6. This CDR3 spans 14 amino acids. This CDR3 reads CASRLDRGREKLFF. The CDR3 DNA sequence: TGTGCCAGCAGGCTGGACAGGGGGAGGGAAAAACTGTTTTTT.

The rearrangement links TRBV25-1 to TRBJ2-2, with 8 bases lining up with TRBD1. Germline assignment: CDR1 MGHDK and CDR2 SYGVNS. The CDR3 is 15 residues long. V shed 6 bases and J 3 bases; nucleotides not matched to a gene: 6. CDR3 sequence reads: CASSPQDRDTGELFF. In DNA form, the CDR3 reads TGTGCCAGCAGCCCCCAGGACAGGGACACCGGGGAGCTGTTTTTT.

V gene TRBV6-1 combines with J gene TRBJ2-5; D unresolved. The tail of the sequence fits TRBJ2-7 better, so the J call may be wrong. The CDR3 is made up of 15 amino acids. CDR1 and CDR2 (germline): MNHNS, SASEGT. The chain's CDR3 is CASSEEPSGLYEQYF. CDR3 bases: TGTGCCAGCAGTGAAGAGCCCAGTGGGCTCTACGAGCAGTACTTC.

This clone has a single count. CDR3 sequence (DNA): TGTGCCAGCAGCCCACTAACGGTGTCCGGGGACTATGGCTACACCTTC. Amino acids: CASSPLTVSGDYGYTF. The chain joins TRBV5-4 to TRBJ1-2; D is undetermined. Trimming removed 4 bases at V and 3 bases at J, with 19 bases between. Germline-derived CDR1 and CDR2 are SGHNT and YYREEE (reference sequence). The CDR3 totals 16 residues.

The chain couples TRBV18 to TRBJ2-7; 8 nucleotides line up with TRBD1. In germline, CDR1 is KGHSH, CDR2 LQKENI. This CDR3 comprises 17 residues. The junction had 16 bases not matched to a gene; V was cut back by 6 bases and J by 3 bases. This CDR3 is CASSPRPPGQVNYEQYF. Written as DNA, the CDR3 is TGTGCCAGCTCCCCAAGGCCCCCGGGACAGGTGAACTACGAGCAGTACTTC.

The chain carries TRBV7-6 and TRBJ2-7, with D possibly TRBD1 on 6 matching bases. V was shortened by 0 bases and J by 1 base, with 22 bases between the two germline ends. Germline V CDR1 and CDR2: SGHVS, FNYEAQ. The CDR3 is 19 residues long. In DNA form, the CDR3 reads TGTGCCAGCAGCTTAGCGAGAACACAGGGTATCATCGGGTCCTACGAGCAGTACTTC. The encoded protein is CASSLARTQGIIGSYEQYF.

This chain uses TRBV2 with TRBJ2-1; D is unresolved. Germline V gives CDR1 SNHLY, CDR2 FYNNEI. This CDR3 comprises 15 residues. Trimming stripped 5 bases from V and 0 bases from J, with 11 bases between. This CDR3 reads CASSSHPSSYNEQFF. CDR3 bases: TGTGCCAGCAGTTCGCACCCGAGCTCCTACAATGAGCAGTTCTTC.

The rearrangement links TRBV7-7 to TRBJ2-5; D unclear. V was trimmed by 6 bases and J by 5 bases, leaving 28 bases between them. Germline V gives CDR1 SSHAT, CDR2 FNYEAQ (reference sequence). This CDR3 region has 18 residues. The CDR3 DNA follows: TGTGCCAGCAGTCCCCGCGGAGCAAGCTCCGGCTTAAGGGAGACCCAGTACTTC. This encodes CASSPRGASSGLRETQYF.

The chain joins TRBV2 to TRBJ1-5; D may be TRBD1 (5 bases). Germline V CDR1 and CDR2: SNHLY, FYNNEI. The V end was cut by 5 bases, the J end by 7 bases, with 12 bases between. The CDR3 extends over 13 amino acids. Here the CDR3 DNA reads TGTGCCAGCAGTCGGGACTGGGAGCAGCCCCAGCATTTT. It encodes CASSRDWEQPQHF.